This TCR beta chain was retrieved from a study of blood T cells in healthy people across ages. Then a second PCR, running roughly 6 to 11 cycles, was carried out with a sample-barcoded 5' primer and a J-beta primer mix. TCRdb re-derived calls from the 5' RACE reads in MiXCR, one entry per CDR3 protein. The sample shows around 620,000 distinct CDR3 sequences, about 26% of them seen only once. The CDR3 consists of 17 residues. From germline, CDR1 is MNHEY and CDR2 SMNVEV (reference sequence). The sequence was obtained from a woman in her 70s in good health. This chain uses TRBV27 with TRBJ2-1; TRBD2 aligns across 11 bases. The end of the DNA aligns better with TRBJ2-7, so the J call may be wrong. Sequenced sample: blood. The DNA for the CDR3 is TGTGCCAGCAGTACTCGATTCACTAGCGGGAGCCCCTACGAGCAGTACTTC. Protein sequence: CASSTRFTSGSPYEQYF.